This record looks at one TCR beta chain sequence and its context. The data are from a study of T cell changes during pregnancy in multiple sclerosis. Trimming at V came to 0 bases and at J to 8 bases, leaving 5 bases not matched to a gene. This CDR3 has 15 amino acids. The V gene's germline CDR1 is SGHNT and CDR2 YENEEA. Profiling relied on immunoSEQ multiplex PCR, and the TCRdb table lists in-frame clones only, not all of them. The sample has roughly 86,000 clones, approximately 92% seen once. This sequence originates from a female donor with multiple sclerosis, enrolled in a pregnancy study. This sample comprised peripheral blood, obtained in the first trimester of pregnancy. The chain joins TRBV11-3 to TRBJ2-1, with 9 bases aligning to TRBD1. CDR3 sequence reads: CASSLEDRGFDEQFF. CDR3 nucleotides: TGTGCCAGCAGCTTAGAGGACAGGGGTTTCGATGAGCAGTTCTTC. The whole variable domain, remainder taken from reference TRBV11-3 and TRBJ2-1, is EAGVVQSPRYKIIEKKQPVAFWCNPISGHNTLYWYLQNLGQGPELLIRYENEEAVDDSQLPKDRFSAERLKGVDSTLKIQPAELGDSAVYLCASSLEDRGFDEQFFGPGTRLTVL.